This TCR beta chain originates from a study of human thymus T cells (dated by TCRdb to 2020 to 2022). With regard to the full study: TCR alpha and beta repertoires from roughly eight infant thymus samples and a few related peripheral blood samples were characterized in the study. Donor ages ranged from about 6 to 244 days, and the cohort comprised 5 to 7 male and a couple of female infants.

The immunoSEQ multiplex PCR assay was used to amplify the TCRB and TCRAD loci from a standardized amount of quality-controlled genomic DNA. The V(D)J region was spanned by amplicons of a length sufficient to cover the CDR3 and to identify V and J genes. Amplicon sequencing was performed on an Illumina platform through the commercial immunoSEQ service. The study's own analysis went as follows. Primer bias and sequencing errors were corrected as previously described, and TCRAD and TCRB definitions were based on the IMGT database. Repertoires were analysed with immunoSEQ Analyzer 3.0 and VDJTools, covering basic statistics, V/J segment usage, diversity estimates, rarefaction and pairwise overlap. Diversity was estimated with Chao1, ChaoE, Efron-Thisted, Shannon and inverse Simpson indices, and also on datasets down-sampled to the smallest sample. Repertoire overlap used strict matching of CDR3 nucleotide sequence, V gene and J gene, with Jaccard-based multidimensional scaling clustering. The table was pulled from immuneACCESS by TCRdb, which kept in-frame rearrangements only. Such tables lose some clones; where checked, under half of the loss comes from unresolved V genes, and the rest has no known cause. That table is the source of V, J and clone size, and D and trimming were worked out from the DNA. This sample has some 80,000 clones in its table, and around 96% of those were observed once. Roughly 0.03% of the sample goes to the ten largest clones.

Thymus tissue was collected as surgical resects that were removed during corrective cardiac surgery. Immunologically healthy infants undergoing open corrective cardiac surgery for congenital heart defects in Finland were used as donors. Thymocytes were released mechanically from tissue and stored at -70 °C as pellets of roughly 9-32 million cells. Genomic DNA was extracted from frozen cell pellets with a QIAsymphony instrument. Results the study describes overall, beyond this receptor: The related research found that thymic TCR repertoires overlapped highly between unrelated individuals. Thymus samples yielded on average around 850,000 unique TCRB clonotypes, compared with about 80,000 from blood samples. V and J gene segment usage appeared biased in both thymic and peripheral blood repertoires.

As concerns this clone: What antigen it recognizes has not been identified. Qualities for individual bases were not recorded, and no much larger clone is one base off.

Sequenced material: thymus tissue. The receptor was isolated from a boy in the first two years of life with a congenital heart defect but otherwise immunologically healthy.

The bases are TGTGCCAGCAGCCATACGGGAGGTAGCCAGCCCCAGCATTTT. Its coded protein is CASSHTGGSQPQHF. Rearrangement joined TRBV28 to TRBJ1-5; there is no confident call for the D gene. Counted from cysteine to phenylalanine, this CDR3 has 14 amino acids. The DNA shown is the 42-base CDR3, in frame from base 1. The trim is 6 bases for V and 7 bases for J, with a gap of 16 bases between the germline ends. CDR1 and CDR2 were assigned from the germline V gene as MDHEN and SYDVKM.